The clone carrying this TCR beta chain has only one observation. This sample stems from a study of cytomegalovirus exposure and HLA in healthy donors. The ends lost 1 base at V and 3 bases at J; junction bases unmatched: 5. This CDR3 is 15 amino acids long. CDR1 is SGHKS, CDR2 YYEKEE, per germline (reference sequence). Some clones are missing from TCRdb's copy, which holds only in-frame ones; the method was immunoSEQ multiplex PCR. Here the sample spans some 250,000 clones, around 90% being singletons. V and J are TRBV5-5 and TRBJ2-7; 9 bases agree with TRBD1. The sample was PBMCs. This clonotype originated in a woman aged 18-35 years in good health and CMV-seronegative. The CDR3 protein is CASSLSDRGGYEQYF. The CDR3 DNA reads as TGTGCCAGCAGCTTGTCGGACAGGGGTGGCTACGAGCAGTACTTC. Based on the CDR3 plus reference TRBV5-5 and TRBJ2-7, the full variable domain is DAGVTQSPTHLIKTRGQQVTLRCSPISGHKSVSWYQQVLGQGPQFIFQYYEKEERGRGNFPDRFSARQFPNYSSELNVNALLLGDSALYLCASSLSDRGGYEQYFGPGTRLTVT.